The 24 T cell receptor beta chains given below trace back to one sample, sequenced in a study of molecular identifiers for immune sequencing clone quantification. MiXCR, run by TCRdb on the PCR reads, gives a single entry per CDR3 protein. This sample has some 650,000 distinct CDR3 sequences, with approximately 20% found just once. The sequencing sample was made of naive CD8+ T cells from blood, with Jurkat cell RNA spiked in. The subset: FACS-sorted CD8+CD4-CCR7+CD45RA+ naive T cells. Receptors were obtained from a human donor in good health. Some libraries in this study had Jurkat cell RNA spiked in.

This clonotype came up many times. The chain combines TRBV28 with TRBJ1-4, with TRBD1 identical over 8 bases. The CDR3 length is 15 residues. J was trimmed by 4 bases and V by 4 bases; bases with no gene match: 5. Per germline, CDR1 MDHEN and CDR2 SYDVKM. CDR3 in DNA: TGTGCCAGCAGTTCCCAGGGGGCGGTTAATGAAAAACTGTTTTTT. It is translated as CASSSQGAVNEKLFF.

This clonotype was counted ten times or more. J is TRBJ1-1 and V is TRBV27; 9 nucleotides match TRBD1. The germline V gene has CDR1 MNHEY and CDR2 SMNVEV (reference sequence). CDR3 length equals 20 residues. J gave up 8 bases and V 5 bases, and 27 bases lay outside the gene matches. CDR3 in amino acids: CASSPRPGTGIAGDNWEAFF. CDR3 coding DNA: TGTGCCAGCAGTCCCCGGCCGGGGACAGGGATTGCGGGGGACAATTGGGAAGCTTTCTTT.

This clonotype was found many times. The rearrangement uses TRBV7-9 and TRBJ2-2, with TRBD2 matching 11 bases. This CDR3 is 18 amino acids long. Germline V lookup: CDR1 SEHNR, CDR2 FQNEAQ (reference sequence). The V gene end was trimmed by 3 bases and the J gene end by 7 bases; junction bases not matched to a gene: 13. The CDR3 region has the DNA TGTGCCAGCAGCTTCGCAGCGGGACTAGCGGTGCAGTTCGGGGAGCTGTTTTTT. This sequence encodes CASSFAAGLAVQFGELFF. The whole variable domain, remainder taken from reference TRBV7-9 and TRBJ2-2, is DTGVSQNPRHKITKRGQNVTFRCDPISEHNRLYWYRQTLGQGPEFLTYFQNEAQLEKSRLLSDRFSAERPKGSFSTLEIQRTEQGDSAMYLCASSFAAGLAVQFGELFFGEGSRLTVL.

The sample holds many counts of this clonotype. The gene calls are TRBV3-1 and TRBJ2-3; 9 bases are shared with TRBD1. The CDR3 is made up of 16 amino acids. From germline, CDR1 is LGHDT and CDR2 YNNKEL (reference sequence). V shed 0 bases, J shed 5 bases, and the junction held 6 bases outside the gene matches. CDR3 nucleotides: TGTGCCAGCAGCCAAGATGAACCGGGACAGGGAGATACGCAGTATTTT. Encoded protein: CASSQDEPGQGDTQYF.

At least ten counts were recorded for this clonotype. The rearrangement uses TRBV30 and TRBJ2-3, with D unresolved. CDR3 length: 12 amino acids. The germline gives CDR1 GTSNPN, CDR2 SVGIG (reference sequence). Trimming removed 2 bases from V and 5 bases from J, with 8 bases in between. The CDR3 is CAWSTRVDTQYF. CDR3 sequence (DNA): TGTGCCTGGAGTACAAGGGTAGATACGCAGTATTTT.

The rearrangement uses TRBV6-5 and TRBJ2-2; 9 bases match TRBD1. V gave up 5 bases and J gave up 6 bases; unmatched junction bases: 7. Germline lookup yields CDR1 MNHEY and CDR2 SVGAGI. The CDR3 totals 15 residues. This chain's CDR3 is CASSPDRGVAGELFF. CDR3 DNA: TGTGCCAGCAGTCCGGACAGGGGAGTGGCCGGGGAGCTGTTTTTT.

This clonotype was seen many times. This chain connects TRBV3-1 to TRBJ2-6; TRBD1 agrees at 7 bases. This CDR3 comprises 18 residues. Germline V CDR1 and CDR2: LGHDT, YNNKEL (reference sequence). The junction had 8 bases not matched to a gene; V was cut back by 3 bases and J by 0 bases. CDR3 coding DNA: TGTGCCAGCAGCCATAGGGGGACAGCCACCTCTGGGGCCAACGTCCTGACTTTC. Its translation: CASSHRGTATSGANVLTF.

Concerning this clonotype: Possible read error: a much larger clone is one base away. CDR3 nucleotide sequence: TGTGCCAGCGGTTACTCAGTGATTGAAGCTTTCTTT. Translating gives CASGYSVIEAFF. The chain combines TRBV6-2 or TRBV6-3 with TRBJ1-1; D is unresolved. Per the germline V gene, CDR1 is MNHEY and CDR2 is SVGEGT. The CDR3 totals 12 residues.

This clonotype was found many times. V and J are TRBV5-1 and TRBJ2-7; 8 bases are shared with TRBD1. The germline CDR1 and CDR2 sequences are SGHRS and YFSETQ. The CDR3 runs 14 residues. The J segment lost 4 bases and the V segment lost 3 bases, leaving 6 bases of the junction unmatched. Here the CDR3 reads CASSSSGGVYEQYF. Here the CDR3 DNA reads TGCGCCAGCAGCTCATCAGGGGGCGTATACGAGCAGTACTTC.

This clonotype was observed a handful of times. The chain joins TRBV6-2 or TRBV6-3 to TRBJ2-7; 11 bases line up with TRBD1. J was trimmed by 2 bases and V by 5 bases; bases with no gene match: 5. The germline gives CDR1 MNHEY, CDR2 SVGEGT. The CDR3 totals 15 residues. The CDR3 DNA reads TGTGCCAGCAGTACTTGGGACAGGGGGACCTACGAGCAGTACTTC. It encodes CASSTWDRGTYEQYF.

Concerning this clonotype: A read error may explain this, as a much larger clone is one base away. The genes are TRBV19 and TRBJ1-6; possibly TRBD1 for D (5 bases). Germline CDR1 LNHDA, CDR2 SQIVND (reference sequence). The CDR3 totals 12 residues. The CDR3 sequence is CACSRGNSPLHF. Here the CDR3 DNA reads TGTGCCTGTAGTAGGGGTAACTCACCCCTCCACTTT.

The gene calls are TRBV7-9 and TRBJ2-3, with D possibly matching TRBD1 (6 bases). Looked up from germline, CDR1 is SEHNR and CDR2 is FQNEAQ (reference sequence). CDR3 length equals 12 residues. V was pared by 8 bases and J by 6 bases, with 12 bases between. The CDR3 bases are TGTGCCAGCGCCCTGGGGGCGGATACGCAGTATTTT. It is translated as CASALGADTQYF.

In this sample, this clonotype turned up many times. The rearrangement uses TRBV6-2 or TRBV6-3 and TRBJ1-5; 8 bases fit TRBD1. This CDR3 contains 15 residues. Germline V gene sequence: CDR1 MNHEY, CDR2 SVGEGT. The ends lost 1 base at V and 3 bases at J; junction bases unmatched: 2. The CDR3 coding sequence is TGTGCCAGCAGTTACTTACAGGGGGTCAATCAGCCCCAGCATTTT. Translating gives CASSYLQGVNQPQHF.

This clonotype was observed many times. This chain's CDR3 is CAWTVGGATEAFF. The CDR3 DNA sequence: TGTGCCTGGACCGTGGGGGGGGCAACTGAAGCTTTCTTT. The chain joins TRBV30 to TRBJ1-1; D perhaps matches TRBD1 (6 bases). This CDR3 region has 13 residues. Trimming cost V 4 bases and J 5 bases, with 14 bases left between them. Germline CDR1 is GTSNPN and CDR2 is SVGIG (reference sequence).

There are a few counts of this clonotype. The chain is built from TRBV24-1 and TRBJ2-1, with D possibly matching TRBD1 (6 bases). V was cut by 3 bases and J by 2 bases, with 10 bases left in between. The CDR3 loop spans 15 amino acids. Germline loops: CDR1 KGHDR, CDR2 SFDVKD. The CDR3 DNA sequence: TGTGCCACCAGTGATAAACAGGGCCCCTACAATGAGCAGTTCTTC. Its protein is CATSDKQGPYNEQFF.

There are many counts of this clonotype. J is TRBJ2-3 and V is TRBV20-1, with TRBD2 identical over 13 bases. V lost 0 bases to trimming and J lost 0 bases; unmatched junction nucleotides: 6. The CDR3 runs 18 residues. Germline CDR1 is DFQATT and CDR2 is SNEGSKA (reference sequence). This chain's CDR3 is CSAREGGLAGPSTDTQYF. The CDR3 nucleotides are TGCAGTGCTAGAGAAGGGGGACTAGCGGGACCTAGCACAGATACGCAGTATTTT.

The chain recombines TRBV7-2 with TRBJ1-6; TRBD1 might be the D (5 bases). V was cut by 6 bases and J by 0 bases, with 12 bases left in between. The length of the CDR3 is 16 residues. CDR1 is SGHTA, CDR2 FQGNSA, per germline. Here the CDR3 DNA reads TGTGCCAGCAGTCACGACAGCCTCTCCTATAATTCACCCCTCCACTTT. Translated: CASSHDSLSYNSPLHF.

The V and J genes are TRBV29-1 and TRBJ1-3; weak D call: TRBD1 (5 bases). The CDR3 spans 16 residues. Germline values: CDR1 SQVTM, CDR2 ANQGSEA. V was pared by 6 bases and J by 0 bases, with 18 bases between. CDR3 sequence reads: CSVLGLGPHSGNTIYF. The CDR3 DNA reads as TGCAGCGTCCTAGGGTTGGGGCCTCACTCTGGAAACACCATATATTTT.

This clonotype was counted ten times or more. The CDR3 coding sequence is TGTGCCAGCAGTTACCACCCAAACCGTGAAGCTTTCTTT. It is translated as CASSYHPNREAFF. The chain has TRBV6-2 or TRBV6-3 and TRBJ1-1, with D hard to call. Trimming cost V 2 bases and J 7 bases, with 11 bases left between them. The CDR3 sequence is 13 residues long. CDR1 is MNHEY and CDR2 is SVGEGT in the germline V gene.

The table lists this clonotype with many counts. The genes are TRBV2 and TRBJ2-1; D remains unclear. V dropped 3 bases and J dropped 4 bases, with 7 bases sitting between them. Germline CDR1 SNHLY, CDR2 FYNNEI. The CDR3 is 13 residues long. The CDR3 DNA reads as TGTGCCAGCAGTGAGGGCAGTTACAATGAGCAGTTCTTC. It encodes CASSEGSYNEQFF. Filled out from reference TRBV2 and TRBJ2-1, the complete variable domain reads EPEVTQTPSHQVTQMGQEVILRCVPISNHLYFYWYRQILGQKVEFLVSFYNNEISEKSEIFDDQFSVERPDGSNFTLKIRSTKLEDSAMYFCASSEGSYNEQFFGPGTRLTVL.

This clonotype showed up many times. This CDR3 reads CSVEMPGTQYF. The DNA for the CDR3 is TGCAGCGTTGAAATGCCCGGTACGCAGTATTTT. The chain joins TRBV29-1 to TRBJ2-3, with D unclear. Per the germline V gene, CDR1 is SQVTM and CDR2 is ANQGSEA. The CDR3 runs to 11 residues. V lost 2 bases and J 8 bases, leaving 8 bases between the germline ends.

V gene TRBV13 combines with J gene TRBJ2-1; either TRBD1 or TRBD2 may supply D (5 bases each). With 1 base removed from V and 3 bases from J, the gap between germline ends came to 16 bases. Germline-derived CDR1 and CDR2 are PRHDT and FYEKMQ (reference sequence). CDR3 length: 17 amino acids. As DNA, the CDR3 is TGTGCCAGCAGCTTAGAGGCAGGGACCAAGAACTACAATGAGCAGTTCTTC. Its translation: CASSLEAGTKNYNEQFF.

There are many counts of this clonotype. The chain joins TRBV20-1 to TRBJ2-7; no reliable D call. The CDR3 consists of 14 residues. V was trimmed by 5 bases and J by 0 bases, leaving 14 bases between them. The germline gives CDR1 DFQATT, CDR2 SNEGSKA (reference sequence). The CDR3 nucleotides read TGCAGTGCTCGGTCCGTCATCAGCTCCTACGAGCAGTACTTC. Amino acid sequence: CSARSVISSYEQYF.

This clonotype was detected ten times or more. This chain connects TRBV28 to TRBJ1-6; D call uncertain. The CDR3 spans 18 residues. The germline V gene has CDR1 MDHEN and CDR2 SYDVKM. V was shortened by 8 bases and J by 0 bases, with 20 bases between the two germline ends. In DNA form, the CDR3 reads TGTGCCAGCCTAAGGGAGGAGGATTGGAGCTCCTATAATTCACCCCTCCACTTT. Its protein is CASLREEDWSSYNSPLHF.